This T cell receptor (beta chain) stems from a study of T cell responses to AZD1222 COVID-19 vaccine. Study outcomes and limitations: Clonal diversity may have been underestimated in mostly white British donors. The study identified only six AZD1222 recipients as seropositive at baseline. The study reported that nearly half of spike-specific TCRs target unmutated variant regions.

As to this clone: Its antigen remains unidentified.

Clones were read by immunoSEQ multiplex PCR, and TCRdb kept only the in-frame ones, dropping some. There are about 110,000 clones in the sample; 94% occur only once, and about 3% lies in the top ten. V lost 4 bases to trimming and J lost 0 bases; unmatched junction nucleotides: 9. From germline, CDR1 is MNHEY and CDR2 SMNVEV (reference sequence). This CDR3 comprises 16 residues. The clonotype was recovered from an adult who received the AZD1222 COVID-19 vaccine. The gene calls are TRBV27 and TRBJ2-7; 7 bases align to TRBD1. Sequencing used peripheral blood, obtained 28 days after the second AZD1222 dose. CDR3 nucleotides: TGTGCCAGCAGTTCCCTCGCCGGGACAGACTCCTACGAGCAGTACTTC. It is translated as CASSSLAGTDSYEQYF.